This TCR beta chain was captured in a study of blood T cell repertoires in COVID-19. Overall study context: Acute and convalescent COVID-19 samples came from the United States, Italy and Spain.

As originally analysed: It was from reference gene primer amplification that nucleated cell counts were estimated. Libraries were prepared by immunoSEQ multiplex PCR; TCRdb keeps only in-frame clonotypes and omits some of them. The DNA was the basis for D and trimming; V, J and clone size are from that table. Counted here are 200,000 to 300,000 clones, over 75% occurring once; the ten biggest clones make up more than 1.5%. This clone was picked up a small number of times. Other DNA variants within this sample encode the same CDR3. Trimming took 5 bases from V and 3 from J, leaving 8 bases between them. This CDR3 region has 12 residues. Germline lookup yields CDR1 MDHEN and CDR2 SYDVKM.

The chain combines TRBV28 with TRBJ2-7, with D hard to call. This receptor was taken from a man in his forties who had recovered from COVID-19. The sequencing input was PBMCs or T cells enriched from blood (not recorded which). CDR3 coding DNA: TGTGCCAGCAGTCTCCCGGGCTACGAGCAGTACTTC. Translated, it gives CASSLPGYEQYF.